One and the same sample provided the 18 T cell receptor beta chains below, sequenced in a study of CD8 T cells in ankylosing spondylitis. TCRdb analysed the 5' RACE reads with MiXCR anew, one entry per CDR3 protein. The table has about 340,000 distinct CDR3 sequences, roughly 14% seen once. What was sequenced was blood, either unsorted or a sorted T cell fraction (not recorded which). The source is a male donor with ankylosing spondylitis or in good health (not recorded which).

The chain uses TRBV5-1 and TRBJ2-5; 13 nucleotides agree with TRBD2. Trimming at V came to 4 bases and at J to 4 bases, leaving 4 bases not matched to a gene. The germline V gene encodes CDR1 SGHRS and CDR2 YFSETQ. This CDR3 spans 15 amino acids. CDR3 nucleotides: TGCGCCAGCAGCCGGACTAGCGGGGGTGTAGAGACCCAGTACTTC. This translates into CASSRTSGGVETQYF.

This clonotype has more than one count but fewer than ten. Written as DNA, the CDR3 is TGTGCCACCAGCGGGTCGACGATTGAAGTTGAAGCTTTCTTT. It translates to CATSGSTIEVEAFF. The V and J genes are TRBV15 and TRBJ1-1; D uncertain. Germline assignment: CDR1 LNHNV and CDR2 YYDKDF (reference sequence). Trimming shortened V by 5 bases and J by 7 bases, and 17 bases separated the two germline ends. The CDR3 is 14 residues long.

The chain employs TRBV12-3 or TRBV12-4 and TRBJ2-2, with D perhaps assigned TRBD1 or TRBD2 (7 bases each). V was trimmed by 8 bases and J by 5 bases, leaving 21 bases between them. CDR3 length: 16 residues. CDR3 amino acids: CASGPGPGGGTGELFF. The CDR3 region has the DNA TGTGCCAGCGGCCCCGGGCCAGGGGGAGGGACCGGGGAGCTGTTTTTT.

This chain links TRBV27 with TRBJ2-5; the D is unclear. Germline-derived CDR1 and CDR2 are MNHEY and SMNVEV (reference sequence). V lost 5 bases, J lost 1 base, and 11 bases lay in between. This CDR3 is built from 14 residues. CDR3: CASSPNVGQETQYF. DNA of the CDR3: TGTGCCAGCAGTCCTAATGTGGGCCAAGAGACCCAGTACTTC.

The V and J genes are TRBV19 and TRBJ2-7, with a possible D match to TRBD2 (5 bases). Germline V CDR1 and CDR2: LNHDA, SQIVND (reference sequence). CDR3 size: 12 residues. V lost 3 bases and J 6 bases, leaving 9 bases between the germline ends. DNA of the CDR3: TGTGCCAGTAGTATCCCTGGGAGCGAGCAGTACTTC. Translated: CASSIPGSEQYF.

This clonotype came up a few times. This sequence joins TRBV7-6 and TRBJ2-2, with 8 bases lining up with TRBD2. The V and J ends lost 3 bases and 4 bases, in that order; junction bases with no gene match: 4. Germline V lookup: CDR1 SGHVS, CDR2 FNYEAQ. The CDR3 runs 15 residues. The CDR3 DNA reads TGTGCCAGCAGCTTCGGGAGGGCCCTCACCGGGGAGCTGTTTTTT. Its translation is CASSFGRALTGELFF.

This clonotype showed up just a few times. V gene TRBV15 combines with J gene TRBJ1-1; no reliable D call. V lost 5 bases and J 0 bases, leaving 7 bases between the germline ends. The germline V gene has CDR1 LNHNV and CDR2 YYDKDF (reference sequence). This CDR3 is 13 amino acids long. This CDR3 is CATSGKMNTEAFF. For the CDR3, the DNA is TGTGCCACCAGCGGAAAAATGAACACTGAAGCTTTCTTT.

This clonotype was observed a handful of times. CDR3 DNA: TGTGCCAGCAGCTTAGAGGCGTGGGGTGACATTCAGTACTTC. Residues: CASSLEAWGDIQYF. The rearrangement uses TRBV7-8 and TRBJ2-4; D is ambiguous. The CDR3 is 14 residues long. Germline V gives CDR1 SGHVS, CDR2 FQNEAQ. Trimming removed 1 base at V and 8 bases at J, with 12 bases between.

This clonotype came up a few times. The chain has TRBV29-1 and TRBJ1-6, with D unclear. Germline loops: CDR1 SQVTM, CDR2 ANQGSEA. The germline V and J ends were trimmed by 0 bases and 11 bases, with 8 bases remaining between them. The CDR3 contains 12 residues. In DNA form, the CDR3 reads TGCAGCGTTGAAGATAGTTTGGCACCCCTCCACTTT. Amino acids: CSVEDSLAPLHF.

This clonotype was picked up many times. The rearrangement uses TRBV7-7 and TRBJ2-1; 9 bases match TRBD2. Germline CDR1 is SSHAT and CDR2 is FNYEAQ (reference sequence). This CDR3 spans 15 amino acids. V shed 3 bases and J 3 bases; nucleotides not matched to a gene: 3. This CDR3 is CASSFASGVYNEQFF. Written as DNA, the CDR3 is TGTGCCAGCAGCTTCGCTAGCGGGGTCTACAATGAGCAGTTCTTC.

This clonotype has more than one count but fewer than ten. The rearrangement links TRBV7-2 to TRBJ2-1; 14 nucleotides align to TRBD2. The V and J ends lost 4 bases and 14 bases, in that order; junction bases with no gene match: 4. The CDR3 is made up of 13 amino acids. CDR1 is SGHTA and CDR2 is FQGNSA in the germline V gene. This chain's CDR3 is CASSSGLAGVKFF. In DNA form, the CDR3 reads TGTGCCAGCAGCTCGGGACTAGCGGGGGTCAAGTTCTTC.

The chain links TRBV20-1 to TRBJ2-2, with TRBD2 matching 8 bases. Germline V lookup: CDR1 DFQATT, CDR2 SNEGSKA (reference sequence). V shed 6 bases and J 5 bases; nucleotides not matched to a gene: 8. This CDR3 has 14 residues. Written as DNA, the CDR3 is TGCAGTGCCCAGCGGGGGCCTAAAACCGGGGAGCTGTTTTTT. Encoded protein: CSAQRGPKTGELFF.

V is TRBV28 and J is TRBJ1-2; D gene ambiguous. The CDR3 has 12 amino acids. The V end was cut by 5 bases, the J end by 7 bases, with 11 bases between. Germline lookup yields CDR1 MDHEN and CDR2 SYDVKM. CDR3 amino acids: CASSITVTGYTF. The CDR3, as DNA: TGTGCCAGCAGTATAACAGTCACTGGCTACACCTTC.

The J gene is TRBJ2-5, the V gene TRBV5-6, with 11 bases fitting TRBD2. CDR1 and CDR2 from the germline V gene are SGHDT and YYEEEE. Trimming cost V 4 bases and J 3 bases; bases outside gene matches: 8. This CDR3 region has 16 residues. The CDR3 here is CASSLLPTSGEETQYF. CDR3 sequence (DNA): TGTGCCAGCAGCCTCCTTCCGACTAGCGGGGAAGAGACCCAGTACTTC.

This rearrangement joins TRBV12-3 or TRBV12-4 to TRBJ2-7; 7 nucleotides align to TRBD1. V trimming: 0 bases; J trimming: 4 bases; junction bases outside the gene matches: 9. The CDR3 sequence is 16 residues long. The CDR3 spells CASSLAGTAREYEQYF. The CDR3 DNA reads TGTGCCAGCAGTTTAGCCGGGACAGCGAGGGAGTACGAGCAGTACTTC.

This clonotype showed up just a few times. The chain recombines TRBV30 with TRBJ1-3; the D gene is possibly TRBD1 (6 bases). Germline V CDR1 and CDR2: GTSNPN, SVGIG (reference sequence). The CDR3 is made up of 14 amino acids. The V gene lost 3 bases and the J gene lost 5 bases, with 14 bases spanning the gap. CDR3 residues: CAWSPGTQRNTIYF. As DNA, the CDR3 is TGTGCCTGGAGCCCCGGGACACAGAGAAACACCATATATTTT. Full variable domain (missing parts from reference TRBV30 and TRBJ1-3): SQTIHQWPATLVQPVGSPLSLECTVEGTSNPNLYWYRQAAGRGLQLLFYSVGIGQISSEVPQNLSASRPQDRQFILSSKKLLLSDSGFYLCAWSPGTQRNTIYFGEGSWLTVV.

This clonotype has a handful of counts. The V gene is TRBV14, the J gene TRBJ2-7; D tentatively fits TRBD1 or TRBD2 (6 bases each). The germline CDR1 and CDR2 sequences are SGHDN and FVKESK. The CDR3 totals 13 residues. Trimming cost V 4 bases and J 5 bases, with 12 bases left between them. The CDR3 here is CASSLPGAHEQYF. CDR3 coding DNA: TGTGCCAGCAGCCTTCCGGGGGCCCACGAGCAGTACTTC.

A remark on this clonotype: One end of the junction is discordant with germline, which a read error may explain. The chain links TRBV20-1 to TRBJ2-7, with D possibly TRBD1 on 6 matching bases. The CDR3 loop spans 16 amino acids. Germline V gene lookup returns CDR1 DFQATT and CDR2 SNEGSKA (reference sequence). DNA of the CDR3: TGCTGTGCTAGAGATCTTACCAGGGGAGATTCCTACGAGCAGTACTTC. Its protein product is CCARDLTRGDSYEQYF.